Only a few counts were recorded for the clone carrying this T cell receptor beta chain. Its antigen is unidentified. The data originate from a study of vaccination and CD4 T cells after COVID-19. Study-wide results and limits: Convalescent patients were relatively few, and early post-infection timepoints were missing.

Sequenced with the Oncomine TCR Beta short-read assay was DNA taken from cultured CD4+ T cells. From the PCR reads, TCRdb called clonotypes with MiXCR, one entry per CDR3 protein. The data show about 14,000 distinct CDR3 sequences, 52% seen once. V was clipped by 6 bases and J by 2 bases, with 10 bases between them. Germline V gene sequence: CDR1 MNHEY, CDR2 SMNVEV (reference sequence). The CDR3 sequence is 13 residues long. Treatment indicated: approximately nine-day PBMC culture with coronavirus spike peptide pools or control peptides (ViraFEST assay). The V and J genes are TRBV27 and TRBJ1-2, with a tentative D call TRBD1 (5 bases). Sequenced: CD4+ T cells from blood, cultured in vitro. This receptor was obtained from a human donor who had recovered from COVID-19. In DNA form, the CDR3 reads TGTGCCAGCAGGTTCCGGGACAACTATGGCTACACCTTC. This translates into CASRFRDNYGYTF.